One and the same sample provided the 25 T cell receptor beta chains below, sequenced in a study of blood T cell repertoires in COVID-19. This table comes from immunoSEQ multiplex PCR, and its TCRdb copy is limited to in-frame clones, with some not included. The sample lists around 250,000 clones, around 86% seen once, with approximately 2% in the top ten. Sequencing used peripheral blood. The receptors derive from a man aged 30 to 39 who had recovered from COVID-19.

The sample holds a few counts of this clone. V is TRBV18 and J is TRBJ1-1, with 7 positions matching TRBD1. Trimming removed 3 bases from V and 8 bases from J; junction bases left unmatched: 12. The CDR3 sequence is 15 residues long. Germline CDR1 and CDR2: KGHSH and LQKENI. The CDR3 region is CASSPAAKGAVEAFF. The CDR3 DNA follows: TGTGCCAGCTCACCGGCGGCCAAGGGGGCTGTCGAAGCTTTCTTT.

The chain uses TRBV9 and TRBJ2-3, with D hard to call. Per germline, CDR1 SGDLS and CDR2 YYNGEE. This CDR3 spans 15 amino acids. Trimming pared 0 bases from V and 4 bases from J, leaving 12 bases between. The CDR3 loop is CASSVESARADTQYF. DNA for the CDR3: TGTGCCAGCAGCGTAGAGTCCGCGAGAGCAGATACGCAGTATTTT.

The chain has TRBV3-1 (or the pseudogene TRBV3-2) and TRBJ2-3; 8 bases are shared with TRBD1. The CDR3 consists of 15 residues. The V gene's germline CDR1 is LGHDT and CDR2 YNNKEL (reference sequence). The junction had 2 bases not matched to a gene; V was cut back by 2 bases and J by 1 base. As DNA, the CDR3 is TGTGCCAGCAGCCAACAGGGGGCAGGCACAGATACGCAGTATTTT. Translating gives CASSQQGAGTDTQYF.

The rearrangement uses TRBV3-1 (or the pseudogene TRBV3-2) and TRBJ1-6; D not certain. Trimming pared 1 base from V and 0 bases from J, leaving 7 bases between. This CDR3 is built from 16 residues. Germline V gene lookup returns CDR1 LGHDT and CDR2 YNNKEL (reference sequence). The DNA of the CDR3 is TGTGCCAGCAGCCAAGCGTTGAGCTCCTATAATTCACCCCTCCACTTT. This codes for CASSQALSSYNSPLHF.

This chain connects TRBV7-2 to TRBJ2-5; 10 bases map to TRBD2. The ends lost 5 bases at V and 12 bases at J; junction bases unmatched: 6. The CDR3 has 12 residues. Germline CDR1 and CDR2: SGHTA and FQGNSA. The CDR3 loop reads CASSPSGGQEYF. The CDR3 DNA follows: TGTGCCAGCAGCCCTAGCGGGGGACAAGAGTACTTC.

Points on this clone: Within the sample, other DNA sequences also encode this same CDR3. V is TRBV3-1 (or the pseudogene TRBV3-2) and J is TRBJ1-1; no clear D gene. Looked up from germline, CDR1 is LGHDT and CDR2 is YNNKEL (reference sequence). The CDR3 spans 13 residues. V lost 1 base to trimming and J lost 1 base, with 4 bases between them. CDR3 DNA: TGTGCCAGCAGCCAAGGACAGAACACTGAAGCTTTCTTT. Translation gives CASSQGQNTEAFF.

This chain joins TRBV9 and TRBJ2-1, with TRBD2 identical over 8 bases. The CDR3 length is 15 residues. CDR1 is SGDLS and CDR2 is YYNGEE in the germline V gene. J was trimmed by 1 base and V by 4 bases; bases with no gene match: 4. The CDR3 DNA reads TGTGCCAGCAGCTTTAGCGGGGAGTCCTACAATGAGCAGTTCTTC. As protein: CASSFSGESYNEQFF.

This clone came up many times. The chain combines TRBV7-9 with TRBJ2-2, with D uncertain. The germline V gene encodes CDR1 SEHNR and CDR2 FQNEAQ (reference sequence). The CDR3 totals 15 residues. Trimming cost V 5 bases and J 0 bases, with 10 bases left between them. DNA for the CDR3: TGTGCCAGCAGCCGCCAATCAGCGAACACCGGGGAGCTGTTTTTT. Amino acids: CASSRQSANTGELFF. Supplemented by reference TRBV7-9 and TRBJ2-2, the full variable domain reads DTGVSQNPRHKITKRGQNVTFRCDPISEHNRLYWYRQTLGQGPEFLTYFQNEAQLEKSRLLSDRFSAERPKGSFSTLEIQRTEQGDSAMYLCASSRQSANTGELFFGEGSRLTVL.

The chain has TRBV19 and TRBJ1-3; 8 nucleotides match TRBD1. Germline CDR1 is LNHDA and CDR2 is SQIVND (reference sequence). This CDR3 is built from 14 residues. Germline trimming cut 5 bases from V and 2 bases from J; bases unmatched to any gene: 2. Here the CDR3 DNA reads TGTGCCAGTAGTGTGGACAGGGCTGGAAACACCATATATTTT. This sequence encodes CASSVDRAGNTIYF.

Only a few counts were recorded for this clone. J is TRBJ1-2 and V is TRBV3-1 (or the pseudogene TRBV3-2); D gene unclear. Germline V gene lookup returns CDR1 LGHDT and CDR2 YNNKEL (reference sequence). This CDR3 comprises 13 residues. V was cut by 4 bases and J by 4 bases, with 10 bases left in between. CDR3: CASSPQFSYGYTF. The CDR3 DNA is TGTGCCAGCAGCCCTCAGTTCAGCTATGGCTACACCTTC.

The chain joins TRBV10-2 to TRBJ1-5, with no clear D. The ends were cut back, 2 bases at V and 5 bases at J, with 16 bases in the middle. This CDR3 spans 16 amino acids. Germline CDR1 WSHSY, CDR2 SAAADI. The CDR3 bases are TGCGCCAGCAGTGAGAGTATGGCAGAAAAATATCAGCCCCAGCATTTT. It yields the protein CASSESMAEKYQPQHF.

On this clone: A read error may account for a junction end that differs from germline. The gene calls are TRBV5-4 and TRBJ1-2, with a weak D call TRBD1 (6 bases). The CDR3 length is 17 residues. From germline, CDR1 is SGHNT and CDR2 YYREEE (reference sequence). The CDR3 loop is CTSSPLGRGLGNYGYTF. As DNA, the CDR3 is TGTACCAGCAGCCCCCTGGGCAGGGGATTAGGCAACTATGGCTACACCTTC.

As to this clone: Other DNA sequences in the sample encode the same CDR3. The gene calls are TRBV19 and TRBJ1-1; D is unclear. CDR1 and CDR2 from the germline V gene are LNHDA and SQIVND (reference sequence). The CDR3 sequence is 14 residues long. The V end was cut by 1 base, the J end by 0 bases, with 6 bases between. The CDR3 sequence is CASSIVGMNTEAFF. CDR3 sequence (DNA): TGTGCCAGTAGTATAGTTGGCATGAACACTGAAGCTTTCTTT.

The gene calls are TRBV12-2 and TRBJ1-4; the table assigns TRBD1, which was not confirmed against the DNA. TRBV12-2 is a documented pseudogene. The CDR3 runs 15 residues. The CDR3 loop reads CASRSKTGRSEKLFF. As DNA, the CDR3 is TGTGCAAGTCGCTCGAAGACAGGGAGGAGTGAAAAACTGTTTTTT.

V usage is TRBV5-1 and J usage is TRBJ2-5; 7 nucleotides match TRBD2. With V trimmed by 0 bases and J by 2 bases, 7 bases remained unmatched. Germline V gene sequence: CDR1 SGHRS, CDR2 YFSETQ. This CDR3 region has 16 residues. CDR3 nucleotide sequence: TGCGCCAGCAGCTTGGCGGGGCGGGGGTTTCAAGAGACCCAGTACTTC. Amino acids: CASSLAGRGFQETQYF. Full variable domain (outside the CDR3, taken from reference TRBV5-1 and TRBJ2-5): KAGVTQTPRYLIKTRGQQVTLSCSPISGHRSVSWYQQTPGQGLQFLFEYFSETQRNKGNFPGRFSGRQFSNSRSEMNVSTLELGDSALYLCASSLAGRGFQETQYFGPGTRLLVL.

J is TRBJ1-4 and V is TRBV24-1; TRBD1 matches 8 bases. Germline V lookup: CDR1 KGHDR, CDR2 SFDVKD. The CDR3 runs 12 residues. J lost 7 bases, V lost 7 bases, and 1 base had no gene match. CDR3 sequence reads: CATSQGAEKLFF. As DNA, the CDR3 is TGTGCCACCAGCCAGGGGGCTGAAAAACTGTTTTTT.

There are a few counts of this clone. The genes are TRBV2 and TRBJ1-4; 7 bases line up with TRBD1. Per germline, CDR1 SNHLY and CDR2 FYNNEI. The CDR3 is 14 amino acids. Trimming took 7 bases from V and 4 from J; bases not matched to a gene: 6. CDR3 in DNA: TGTGCCAGCATAGTGGGACAGAATAATGAAAAACTGTTTTTT. Its translation is CASIVGQNNEKLFF.

The chain couples TRBV4-1 to TRBJ2-1; TRBD1 agrees at 9 bases. V was pared by 4 bases and J by 6 bases, with 10 bases of the junction left unmatched. CDR3 length: 16 residues. In germline, CDR1 is MGHRA, CDR2 YSYEKL. The CDR3 region is CASSPDRDRVVNEQFF. The CDR3 bases are TGCGCCAGCAGCCCAGACCGGGACAGGGTAGTCAATGAGCAGTTCTTC.

This clone has only a few counts. The genes are TRBV11-1 and TRBJ2-5, with D maybe TRBD2 (6 bases). The CDR3 covers 14 residues. Germline loops: CDR1 SGHAT, CDR2 FQDESV (reference sequence). With 4 bases removed from V and 1 base from J, the gap between germline ends came to 10 bases. The CDR3: CASSYGGTQETQYF. CDR3 nucleotide sequence: TGTGCCAGCAGCTACGGCGGGACCCAAGAGACCCAGTACTTC. Together with reference TRBV11-1 and TRBJ2-5, the CDR3 gives the full variable domain: EAEVAQSPRYKITEKSQAVAFWCDPISGHATLYWYRQILGQGPELLVQFQDESVVDDSQLPKDRFSAERLKGVDSTLKIQPAELGDSAMYLCASSYGGTQETQYFGPGTRLLVL.

The chain links TRBV6-2 or TRBV6-3 to TRBJ1-4; D not certain. The length of the CDR3 is 14 residues. The germline V gene has CDR1 MNHEY and CDR2 SVGEGT. V was trimmed by 4 bases and J by 8 bases, leaving 14 bases between them. The CDR3 protein is CASSSGEVEEKLFF. The CDR3 DNA reads as TGTGCCAGCAGTTCCGGGGAAGTGGAGGAAAAACTGTTTTTT.

The rearrangement joins TRBV28 to TRBJ2-2, with 8 bases lining up with TRBD1. Trimming at V came to 6 bases and at J to 1 base, leaving 4 bases not matched to a gene. The CDR3 consists of 15 residues. Germline V gives CDR1 MDHEN, CDR2 SYDVKM. The CDR3 nucleotides are TGTGCCAGCAGGGTCGGACAGGGGAACACCGGGGAGCTGTTTTTT. Amino acids: CASRVGQGNTGELFF.

The V call is TRBV5-1, the J call TRBJ2-3; 9 nucleotides line up with TRBD2. Germline V lookup: CDR1 SGHRS, CDR2 YFSETQ. This CDR3 is 15 amino acids long. V was clipped by 3 bases and J by 0 bases; unmatched bases: 2. CDR3 residues: CASSWGLASTDTQYF. CDR3 DNA: TGCGCCAGCAGCTGGGGACTAGCCAGCACAGATACGCAGTATTTT. Based on the CDR3 plus reference TRBV5-1 and TRBJ2-3, the full variable domain is KAGVTQTPRYLIKTRGQQVTLSCSPISGHRSVSWYQQTPGQGLQFLFEYFSETQRNKGNFPGRFSGRQFSNSRSEMNVSTLELGDSALYLCASSWGLASTDTQYFGPGTRLTVL.

This clone turned up a few times. The chain recombines TRBV9 with TRBJ1-2; D gene ambiguous. In germline, CDR1 is SGDLS, CDR2 YYNGEE. The CDR3 runs to 15 residues. Trimming took off 4 bases at V and 0 bases at J, with 13 bases between the two ends. The CDR3 sequence: CASSQTGSSNYGYTF. The CDR3 DNA sequence: TGTGCCAGCAGCCAAACCGGGTCCTCTAACTATGGCTACACCTTC.

This clone was counted a single time. The rearrangement joins TRBV4-1 to TRBJ2-7; TRBD1 matches 8 bases. Germline V gene data show CDR1 as MGHRA and CDR2 as YSYEKL. V lost 3 bases and J lost 3; bases outside the gene matches: 7. The CDR3 is made up of 15 amino acids. The CDR3 nucleotides read TGCGCCAGCAGCCACACCGGGACAGGAAACTACGAGCAGTACTTC. It is translated as CASSHTGTGNYEQYF.

The chain recombines TRBV18 with TRBJ1-2; D might be TRBD1 (6 bases). The CDR3 has 15 residues. Trimming removed 1 base from V and 7 bases from J, with 16 bases in between. The germline V gene encodes CDR1 KGHSH and CDR2 LQKENI. CDR3 residues: CASSPRSDSQTGYTF. The CDR3 DNA sequence: TGTGCCAGCTCACCACGATCGGACAGCCAGACTGGCTACACCTTC.